The 29 T cell receptor beta chains below were found in one sample sequenced in a study of T cells in Graves' hyperthyroidism and ophthalmopathy. There were TCR beta CDR3 regions amplified from RNA transcripts. HTBI primers drove first-round RT-PCR of the TCR CDR3. TCRdb ran MiXCR on the multiplex PCR reads and lists one entry per CDR3 protein. This table has about 360,000 distinct CDR3 sequences, around 16% appearing once. What was sequenced was blood. The origin of the receptors is a woman between 18 and 29 years old with Graves' hyperthyroidism that later progressed to Graves' ophthalmopathy.

Comments on this clonotype: This may be a read error, as it is one base from a much larger clone. This chain uses TRBV6-1 with TRBJ1-5; D is ambiguous. V gave up 7 bases and J gave up 5 bases, with 9 bases separating them. Germline CDR1 and CDR2: MNHNS and SASEGT. The CDR3 is made up of 12 amino acids. DNA for the CDR3: TGTGCCAGCATATTTGGGTATCAGCCCCAGCATTTT. It encodes CASIFGYQPQHF.

The chain's CDR3 is CATYRQGRDTEAFF. CDR3 DNA sequence: TGTGCCACATACCGACAGGGCAGGGACACTGAAGCTTTCTTT. This chain links TRBV19 with TRBJ1-1; 7 nucleotides line up with TRBD1. Germline V gene data show CDR1 as LNHDA and CDR2 as SQIVND (reference sequence). V dropped 10 bases and J dropped 3; count of bases not matched to a gene: 11. This CDR3 has 14 residues. The full variable domain, completed using reference TRBV19 and TRBJ1-1, is DGGITQSPKYLFRKEGQNVTLSCEQNLNHDAMYWYRQDPGQGLRLIYYSQIVNDFQKGDIAEGYSVSREKKESFPLTVTSAQKNPTAFYLCATYRQGRDTEAFFGQGTRLTVV.

The sample holds many counts of this clonotype. The rearrangement joins TRBV29-1 to TRBJ2-5; D gene ambiguous. CDR1 is SQVTM, CDR2 ANQGSEA, per germline. V was trimmed by 5 bases and J by 4 bases, leaving 11 bases between them. There are 12 residues in the CDR3. CDR3 in DNA: TGCAGCGTTCGAGGTATGGGAGAGACCCAGTACTTC. It is translated as CSVRGMGETQYF.

The V call is TRBV30, the J call TRBJ2-7; no reliable D call. The CDR3 is 11 residues long. Germline CDR1 GTSNPN, CDR2 SVGIG (reference sequence). The V and J ends lost 5 bases and 7 bases respectively, with 12 bases between them. The CDR3 loop reads CAWGRKSEQYF. CDR3 DNA sequence: TGTGCCTGGGGTAGAAAGTCGGAGCAGTACTTC.

This clonotype was counted many times. The V and J genes are TRBV5-1 and TRBJ1-1; TRBD1 might be the D (5 bases). V lost 4 bases and J lost 0, with 10 bases in between. This CDR3 has 14 residues. Germline V gene sequence: CDR1 SGHRS, CDR2 YFSETQ. The CDR3: CASSPDSMNTEAFF. DNA for the CDR3: TGCGCCAGCAGCCCCGACAGCATGAACACTGAAGCTTTCTTT.

This clonotype was observed a few times. The chain has TRBV9 and TRBJ2-3; TRBD1 or TRBD2 may be the D gene (5 bases each). There are 13 residues in the CDR3. Germline V gene lookup returns CDR1 SGDLS and CDR2 YYNGEE. The V and J ends lost 4 bases and 9 bases respectively, with 15 bases between them. Here the CDR3 reads CASSQGPPKTQYF. DNA for the CDR3: TGTGCCAGCAGCCAGGGACCCCCTAAGACGCAGTATTTT.

The table lists this clonotype with many counts. The V call is TRBV20-1, the J call TRBJ2-7, with 9 bases aligning to TRBD2. Trimming cost V 6 bases and J 6 bases; bases outside gene matches: 9. This CDR3 region has 13 residues. Per the germline V gene, CDR1 is DFQATT and CDR2 is SNEGSKA (reference sequence). The CDR3 nucleotides read TGCAGTGCCAGGCCTAGCGGGATGGTCGAGCAGTACTTC. Encoded protein: CSARPSGMVEQYF.

This chain connects TRBV20-1 to TRBJ2-3; tentatively, D is TRBD2 (6 bases). The V end lost 5 bases, the J end lost 3 bases, and 21 bases lay between the germline ends. Germline V gene lookup returns CDR1 DFQATT and CDR2 SNEGSKA (reference sequence). The CDR3 consists of 16 residues. The CDR3 loop is CSAPDSGRDLTDTQYF. Here the CDR3 DNA reads TGCAGTGCTCCCGACTCGGGGCGGGACCTGACAGATACGCAGTATTTT.

This clonotype turned up a few times. The DNA of the CDR3 is TGTGCCAGTAGTATATCGAAGGCGGGTCCTTACAATGAGCAGTTCTTC. The encoded protein is CASSISKAGPYNEQFF. This chain uses TRBV19 with TRBJ2-1; D may be TRBD2 (5 bases). The germline gives CDR1 LNHDA, CDR2 SQIVND (reference sequence). The V and J ends lost 2 bases and 4 bases respectively, with 15 bases between them. CDR3 length: 16 residues.

This clonotype was found many times. The V and J genes are TRBV13 and TRBJ1-4, with D possibly being TRBD1 (6 bases). Trimming cost V 3 bases and J 5 bases, with 16 bases left between them. The CDR3 totals 16 residues. CDR1 PRHDT and CDR2 FYEKMQ come from the germline V gene (reference sequence). The chain's CDR3 is CASSFRGTGRNEKLFF. In nucleotides, the CDR3 is TGTGCCAGCAGCTTCCGCGGTACAGGGAGGAATGAAAAACTGTTTTTT.

In its sample, this clonotype was seen many times. The chain recombines TRBV28 with TRBJ1-5; D is ambiguous. The V and J ends lost 2 bases and 4 bases respectively, with 12 bases between them. This CDR3 region has 15 residues. From germline, CDR1 is MDHEN and CDR2 SYDVKM. The CDR3 is CASSLTAGRNQPQHF. CDR3 bases: TGTGCCAGCAGTTTAACGGCAGGACGGAATCAGCCCCAGCATTTT.

The rearrangement uses TRBV12-3 or TRBV12-4 and TRBJ2-7, with 9 positions matching TRBD2. The CDR3 has 17 amino acids. Trimming took 4 bases from V and 0 from J; bases not matched to a gene: 10. CDR3 DNA: TGTGCCAGCAGTTCCCGGGTTCTAGCGGGACACTCCTACGAGCAGTACTTC. Translated: CASSSRVLAGHSYEQYF.

This clonotype was found a few times. The rearrangement joins TRBV10-2 to TRBJ1-4; D is unclear. The CDR3 totals 15 residues. Germline CDR1 is WSHSY and CDR2 is SAAADI. V gave up 0 bases and J gave up 5 bases, with 10 bases separating them. The CDR3 sequence: CASSESRFANEKLFF. The CDR3, as DNA: TGCGCCAGCAGTGAGTCTAGGTTCGCGAATGAAAAACTGTTTTTT.

Many counts were recorded for this clonotype. V and J are TRBV20-1 and TRBJ1-5; D possibly corresponds to TRBD1 (5 bases). This CDR3 spans 15 amino acids. Germline CDR1 and CDR2: DFQATT and SNEGSKA (reference sequence). V shed 7 bases and J shed 2 bases, with 18 bases lying between them. As DNA, the CDR3 is TGCAGTGTTCCTACCACCGGGACGGGCAATCAGCCCCAGCATTTT. Translating gives CSVPTTGTGNQPQHF.

This chain uses TRBV7-9 with TRBJ1-1; D gene uncertain. Looked up from germline, CDR1 is SEHNR and CDR2 is FQNEAQ (reference sequence). V lost 1 base, J lost 7 bases, and 13 bases lay in between. There are 14 residues in the CDR3. This chain's CDR3 is CASSLVVRRVEAFF. CDR3 coding DNA: TGTGCCAGCAGCTTAGTTGTCAGGAGAGTTGAAGCTTTCTTT.

Details on this clonotype: A read error may be the cause here, since a much bigger clone is one base away. The V and J genes are TRBV7-2 and TRBJ2-5; 11 nucleotides line up with TRBD2. This CDR3 comprises 14 residues. CDR1 and CDR2 from the germline V gene are SGHTA and FQGNSA. This CDR3 reads CASRALAGAETRYF. DNA for the CDR3: TGTGCCAGCAGAGCACTAGCGGGAGCAGAGACCCGGTACTTC.

This clonotype has at least ten counts. The rearrangement uses TRBV7-9 and TRBJ2-7, with D uncertain. Trimming shortened V by 2 bases and J by 6 bases, and 14 bases separated the two germline ends. CDR1 and CDR2 (germline): SEHNR, FQNEAQ (reference sequence). The CDR3 consists of 14 residues. The CDR3, as DNA: TGTGCCAGCAGCTTATTTACCGATCGGCCCGAGCAGTACTTC. Amino acid sequence: CASSLFTDRPEQYF.

This clonotype was seen repeatedly, ten times or more. The V call is TRBV12-3 or TRBV12-4, the J call TRBJ2-7, with 8 positions matching TRBD1. This CDR3 contains 13 residues. The V and J ends lost 8 bases and 5 bases, in that order; junction bases with no gene match: 8. In DNA, the CDR3 is TGTGCCAGCCGCGGACAGGGTTGGAACGAGCAGTACTTC. It translates to CASRGQGWNEQYF.

This chain connects TRBV5-4 to TRBJ2-2, with a weak D call TRBD2 (5 bases). V was shortened by 4 bases and J by 7 bases, with 8 bases between the two germline ends. From germline, CDR1 is SGHNT and CDR2 YYREEE (reference sequence). CDR3 length equals 12 residues. CDR3 bases: TGTGCCAGCAGCCTACGGGACGGGGAGCTGTTTTTT. Amino acid sequence: CASSLRDGELFF. The whole variable domain, filled in from reference TRBV5-4 and TRBJ2-2, reads ETGVTQSPTHLIKTRGQQVTLRCSSQSGHNTVSWYQQALGQGPQFIFQYYREEENGRGNFPPRFSGLQFPNYSSELNVNALELDDSALYLCASSLRDGELFFGEGSRLTVL.

This clonotype was detected many times. The V and J genes are TRBV29-1 and TRBJ2-3, with 10 bases matching TRBD2. The CDR3 loop spans 14 amino acids. The V segment lost 3 bases and the J segment 4 bases; nucleotides outside the gene matches: 4. Germline V gene sequence: CDR1 SQVTM, CDR2 ANQGSEA. In nucleotides, the CDR3 is TGCAGCGTTGAGGCTAGCGGGAGTTCAGATACGCAGTATTTT. Residues: CSVEASGSSDTQYF.

Here the CDR3 reads CASSFVSLGTDTQYF. The CDR3 region has the DNA TGCGCCAGCAGCTTCGTGAGTTTGGGCACAGATACGCAGTATTTT. This rearrangement joins TRBV5-1 to TRBJ2-3; D ambiguous. V lost 2 bases and J lost 1, with 11 bases in between. CDR3 length: 15 residues. The V gene's germline CDR1 is SGHRS and CDR2 YFSETQ. Full variable domain (outside the CDR3, taken from reference TRBV5-1 and TRBJ2-3): KAGVTQTPRYLIKTRGQQVTLSCSPISGHRSVSWYQQTPGQGLQFLFEYFSETQRNKGNFPGRFSGRQFSNSRSEMNVSTLELGDSALYLCASSFVSLGTDTQYFGPGTRLTVL.

This clonotype was seen only once. A junction end diverges from the germline sequence, so it may reflect a read error. This chain connects TRBV12-3 or TRBV12-4 to TRBJ2-7, with 12 bases that match TRBD2. There are 16 residues in the CDR3. DNA for the CDR3: TGTGCCAGCAGCTTAGCGGGACTAGCGGGCTCCTACGAGCAGTACTTC. As protein: CASSLAGLAGSYEQYF.

For this clonotype: A much larger clone lies one base from this, so it may be a read error. V is TRBV29-1 and J is TRBJ2-7; D is perhaps TRBD1 (5 bases). The CDR3 consists of 12 residues. CDR1 is SQVTM and CDR2 is ANQGSEA in the germline V gene. The CDR3 coding sequence is TGCAGCGTCGAAGACAGTCCCTACGAGCAGTACTTC. This encodes CSVEDSPYEQYF.

This clonotype was counted ten times or more. V gene TRBV6-1 combines with J gene TRBJ2-1; 7 bases map to TRBD1. V was pared by 5 bases and J by 3 bases, with 10 bases of the junction left unmatched. The CDR3 length is 16 residues. The V gene's germline CDR1 is MNHNS and CDR2 SASEGT. The CDR3 DNA is TGTGCCAGCAGTCACAGGGGCCGTTCGTTCTACAATGAGCAGTTCTTC. Encoded protein: CASSHRGRSFYNEQFF.

This sequence joins TRBV25-1 and TRBJ1-4; D unresolved. CDR3 length: 15 residues. In germline, CDR1 is MGHDK, CDR2 SYGVNS. Trimming pared 1 base from V and 7 bases from J, leaving 13 bases between. The CDR3 loop reads CASSEFQAGSEKLFF. In DNA form, the CDR3 reads TGTGCCAGCAGTGAATTCCAGGCGGGTAGTGAAAAACTGTTTTTT. The whole variable domain, remainder taken from reference TRBV25-1 and TRBJ1-4, is EADIYQTPRYLVIGTGKKITLECSQTMGHDKMYWYQQDPGMELHLIHYSYGVNSTEKGDLSSESTVSRIRTEHFPLTLESARPSHTSQYLCASSEFQAGSEKLFFGSGTQLSVL.

This clonotype was observed at least ten times. CDR3 sequence reads: CASSLLGLGETDTQYF. The CDR3 nucleotides read TGTGCCAGCAGTTTATTGGGACTGGGGGAGACAGATACGCAGTATTTT. This chain connects TRBV28 to TRBJ2-3, with D perhaps matching TRBD2 (6 bases). The CDR3 sequence is 16 residues long. Germline V gives CDR1 MDHEN, CDR2 SYDVKM. With 1 base removed from V and 3 bases from J, the gap between germline ends came to 14 bases.

This clonotype was counted at least ten times. The chain is built from TRBV28 and TRBJ2-7; 7 bases map to TRBD2. The CDR3 has 13 residues. V lost 2 bases, J lost 3 bases, and 1 base stayed unmatched. Germline assignment: CDR1 MDHEN and CDR2 SYDVKM. CDR3 region: CASSLPSGYEQYF. The CDR3 DNA is TGTGCCAGCAGTTTACCTAGCGGCTACGAGCAGTACTTC.

This clonotype was counted at least ten times. The chain has TRBV27 and TRBJ2-1, with 8 positions matching TRBD1. The CDR3 consists of 16 residues. V was pared by 2 bases and J by 4 bases, with 7 bases of the junction left unmatched. The germline V gene has CDR1 MNHEY and CDR2 SMNVEV (reference sequence). CDR3 DNA: TGTGCCAGCAGTTTAAGGCCCCGACAGGGGTACAATGAGCAGTTCTTC. Amino acid sequence: CASSLRPRQGYNEQFF.

The chain employs TRBV10-3 and TRBJ2-6, with 9 bases fitting TRBD1. This CDR3 contains 16 residues. Per the germline V gene, CDR1 is ENHRY and CDR2 is SYGVKD. V lost 10 bases, J lost 0 bases, and 7 bases stayed unmatched. CDR3 amino acids: CATSGQGSSGANVLTF. The CDR3 region has the DNA TGTGCCACCTCGGGACAGGGAAGCTCTGGGGCCAACGTCCTGACTTTC.